This T cell receptor beta chain was recorded in a study of tissue T cells after allogeneic stem cell transplantation. Study-wide findings and caveats: Shared clones across patients were few; motif clustering revealed tissue-specific shared signatures. TCR repertoires tracked anatomic similarity, regardless of disease or transplant status.

Germline-derived CDR1 and CDR2 are GKSSPN and SITVG. CDR3 length equals 13 residues. V lost 2 bases and J lost 2; bases outside the gene matches: 1. This clone was detected only once. Antigen: not known. Genes here carry mouse names. The sequence runs out 1 residue before the end of the CDR3; the remainder is reconstructed from the germline J gene. The protocol was immunoSEQ multiplex PCR, while the TCRdb copy is restricted to in-frame clones and leaves out a portion. Of approximately 22,000 clones listed, around 77% are singletons. The V call is TRBV31, the J call TRBJ2-5; TRBD2 agrees at 7 bases. Material for sequencing was spleen. The clonotype comes from a female BALB/c mouse in good health. These mice share the MHC haplotype H2-d. CDR3 protein: CAWSWGVQDTQYF. The CDR3 bases that were read are TGTGCCTGGAGTTGGGGGGTCCAAGACACCCAGTAC.